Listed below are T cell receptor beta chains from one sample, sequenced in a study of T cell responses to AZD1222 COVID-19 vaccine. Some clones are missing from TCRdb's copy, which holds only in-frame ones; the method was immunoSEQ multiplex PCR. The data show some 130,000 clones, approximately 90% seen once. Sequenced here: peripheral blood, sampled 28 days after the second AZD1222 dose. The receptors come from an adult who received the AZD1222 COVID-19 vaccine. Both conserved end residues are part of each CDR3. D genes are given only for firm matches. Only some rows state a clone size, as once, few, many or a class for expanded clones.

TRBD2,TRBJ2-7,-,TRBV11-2,CASSGEASGRAVQYF,TGTGCCAGCAGCGGAGAGGCTAGCGGGAGGGCCGTTCAGTACTTC
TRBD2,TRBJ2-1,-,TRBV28,CASLLAGEWWNEQFF,TGTGCCAGCCTACTAGCGGGAGAATGGTGGAATGAGCAGTTCTTC
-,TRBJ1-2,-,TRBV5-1,CASSSEGGSGYTF,TGCGCCAGCAGCTCGGAGGGAGGGAGCGGCTACACCTTC
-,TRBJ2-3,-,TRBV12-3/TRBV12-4,CASSSRGTDTQYF,TGTGCCAGCAGTTCAAGGGGGACAGATACGCAGTATTTT
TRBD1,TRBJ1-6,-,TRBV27,CASSFARTGGRNSPLHF,TGTGCCAGCAGTTTTGCTCGGACAGGGGGTCGGAATTCACCCCTCCACTTT
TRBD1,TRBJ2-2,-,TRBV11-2,CASREVETGSDTGELFF,TGTGCCAGCAGGGAGGTAGAGACAGGGTCAGACACCGGGGAGCTGTTTTTT
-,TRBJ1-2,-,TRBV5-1,CASSFGTATNYGYTF,TGCGCCAGCAGCTTTGGAACAGCAACCAACTATGGCTACACCTTC
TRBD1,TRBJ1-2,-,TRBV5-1,CASRQSGTGDGYTF,TGCGCCAGCAGACAGTCGGGGACAGGGGATGGCTACACCTTC
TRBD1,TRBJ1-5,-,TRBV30,CAWSGRGLGNQPQHF,TGTGCCTGGAGTGGCAGGGGGCTTGGCAATCAGCCCCAGCATTTT
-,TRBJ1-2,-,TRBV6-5,CASSRDGVGHGYTF,TGTGCCAGCAGTAGGGACGGTGTTGGTCATGGCTACACCTTC
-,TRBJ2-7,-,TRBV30,CAWSFWDYEQYF,TGTGCCTGGAGCTTCTGGGACTACGAGCAGTACTTC
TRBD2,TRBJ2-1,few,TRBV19,CASSTSGGDYNEQFF,TGTGCCAGTAGTACAAGCGGGGGGGACTACAATGAGCAGTTCTTC
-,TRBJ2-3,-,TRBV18,CASSPPAKRGDFTDTQYF,TGTGCCAGCTCGCCCCCTGCCAAAAGGGGAGATTTCACAGATACGCAGTATTTT
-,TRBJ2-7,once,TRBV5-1,CASSLWDPSGYEQYF,TGCGCCAGCAGCTTGTGGGACCCCTCTGGCTACGAGCAGTACTTC
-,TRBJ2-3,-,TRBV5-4,CASSLGLGSVASTDTQYF,TGTGCCAGCAGCTTGGGCCTCGGGAGTGTGGCTAGCACAGATACGCAGTATTTT
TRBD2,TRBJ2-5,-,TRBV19,CASRSSGRIRSWGTQYF,TGTGCCAGTAGATCGAGCGGGAGAATACGTTCTTGGGGGACCCAGTACTTC
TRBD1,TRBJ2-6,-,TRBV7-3,CASQGQGASGANVLTF,TGTGCCAGCCAGGGACAGGGGGCCTCTGGGGCCAACGTCCTGACTTTC
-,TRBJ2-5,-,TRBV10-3,CAIREGQEGVLETQYF,TGTGCCATCAGAGAGGGCCAGGAAGGGGTTCTAGAGACCCAGTACTTC
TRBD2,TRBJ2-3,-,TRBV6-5,CASSYRRTSVTDTQYF,TGTGCCAGCAGTTACCGGCGGACTAGCGTCACAGATACGCAGTATTTT
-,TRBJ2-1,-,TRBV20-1,CSRTGRNEQFF,TGCTCCAGAACGGGTAGGAATGAGCAGTTCTTC
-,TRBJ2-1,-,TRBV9,CASSVDWSYNEQFF,TGTGCCAGCAGCGTAGACTGGTCCTACAATGAGCAGTTCTTC
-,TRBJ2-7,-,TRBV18,CASSPASGRGRGEQYF,TGTGCCAGCTCACCAGCTTCGGGGAGGGGGCGCGGGGAGCAGTACTTC
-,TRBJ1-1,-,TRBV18,CASSPGAGGPTEAFF,TGTGCCAGCTCACCCGGTGCAGGTGGACCCACTGAAGCTTTCTTT
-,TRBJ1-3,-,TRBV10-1,CASSSDGSSGNTIYF,TGCGCCAGCAGTTCCGACGGGAGCTCTGGAAACACCATATATTTT
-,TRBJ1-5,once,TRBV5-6,CASSLAGAWNQPQHF,TGTGCCAGCAGCTTGGCCGGTGCCTGGAATCAGCCCCAGCATTTT
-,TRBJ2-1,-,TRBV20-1,CSASRAGNEQFF,TGCAGTGCCAGTAGGGCGGGAAATGAGCAGTTCTTC
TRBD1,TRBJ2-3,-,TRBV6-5,CASKFEQGFADTQYF,TGTGCCAGCAAGTTCGAACAGGGGTTCGCAGATACGCAGTATTTT
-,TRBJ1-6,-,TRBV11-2,CASSLSSGKPLHF,TGTGCCAGCAGCTTAAGTTCAGGGAAACCCCTCCACTTT
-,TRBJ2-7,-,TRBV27,CASSPGAGAYEQYF,TGTGCCAGCTCCCCGGGGGCGGGAGCCTACGAGCAGTACTTC
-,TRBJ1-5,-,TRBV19,CASKLQGSDQPQHF,TGTGCCAGCAAATTACAGGGTTCGGATCAGCCCCAGCATTTT
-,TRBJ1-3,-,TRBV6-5,CASKQLGNTIYF,TGTGCCAGCAAACAGCTTGGAAACACCATATATTTT
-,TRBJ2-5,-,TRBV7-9,CASTSRETQYF,TGTGCCAGCACCAGTAGGGAGACCCAGTACTTC
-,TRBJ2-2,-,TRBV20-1,CSASRSLNTGELFF,TGCAGTGCTAGTCGTAGTCTCAACACCGGGGAGCTGTTTTTT
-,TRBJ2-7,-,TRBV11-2,CASSFHLEPNLRAVGQYF,TGTGCCAGCAGCTTCCACCTGGAGCCAAACCTACGAGCAGTGGGGCAGTACTTC
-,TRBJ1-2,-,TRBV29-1,CSVRGRLTANYGYTF,TGCAGCGTCCGAGGGCGGCTTACGGCTAACTATGGCTACACCTTC
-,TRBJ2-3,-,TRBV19,CASSTVQGTDTQYF,TGTGCCAGTAGTACGGTTCAGGGCACAGATACGCAGTATTTT
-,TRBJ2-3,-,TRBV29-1,CSVRVGDTQYF,TGCAGCGTGAGGGTAGGAGATACGCAGTATTTT
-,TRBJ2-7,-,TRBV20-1,CSAPRGDEQYF,TGCAGTGCTCCGAGGGGGGACGAGCAGTACTTC
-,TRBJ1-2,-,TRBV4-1,CASSQSDSTYGYTF,TGCGCCAGCAGCCAAAGCGACAGCACCTATGGCTACACCTTC
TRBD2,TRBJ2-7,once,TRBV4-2,CASSQDRGGRQSYEQYF,TGTGCCAGCAGCCAAGATCGGGGAGGGAGGCAGTCCTACGAGCAGTACTTC
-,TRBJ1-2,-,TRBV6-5,CASSYNPEGYGYTF,TGTGCCAGCAGTTATAACCCGGAAGGCTATGGCTACACCTTC
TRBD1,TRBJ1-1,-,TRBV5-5,CASSRRQGGAEAFF,TGTGCCAGCAGCAGACGACAGGGAGGCGCTGAAGCTTTCTTT
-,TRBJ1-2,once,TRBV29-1,CSVVSGNYGYTF,TGCAGCGTTGTCAGCGGTAACTATGGCTACACCTTC
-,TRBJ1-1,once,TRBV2,CASSLGRGYTEAFF,TGTGCCAGCAGCCTTGGCAGGGGCTATACTGAAGCTTTCTTT
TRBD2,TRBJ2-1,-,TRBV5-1,CASSLSLAGARNEQFF,TGCGCCAGCAGCTTGTCCCTAGCGGGAGCTAGGAATGAGCAGTTCTTC
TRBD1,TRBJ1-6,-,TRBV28,CASSLGAGGPYNSPLHF,TGTGCCAGCAGTTTAGGGGCAGGGGGTCCCTATAATTCACCCCTCCACTTT
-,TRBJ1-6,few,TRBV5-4,CASSIGLGNSPLHF,TGTGCCAGCAGCATTGGGCTCGGAAATTCACCCCTCCACTTT
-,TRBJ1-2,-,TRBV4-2,CASSQESRGGYTF,TGTGCCAGCAGCCAAGAGAGCCGGGGCGGCTACACCTTC
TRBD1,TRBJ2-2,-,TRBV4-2,CASSLGRGPGELFF,TGTGCCAGCAGCCTGGGCAGGGGGCCCGGGGAGCTGTTTTTT